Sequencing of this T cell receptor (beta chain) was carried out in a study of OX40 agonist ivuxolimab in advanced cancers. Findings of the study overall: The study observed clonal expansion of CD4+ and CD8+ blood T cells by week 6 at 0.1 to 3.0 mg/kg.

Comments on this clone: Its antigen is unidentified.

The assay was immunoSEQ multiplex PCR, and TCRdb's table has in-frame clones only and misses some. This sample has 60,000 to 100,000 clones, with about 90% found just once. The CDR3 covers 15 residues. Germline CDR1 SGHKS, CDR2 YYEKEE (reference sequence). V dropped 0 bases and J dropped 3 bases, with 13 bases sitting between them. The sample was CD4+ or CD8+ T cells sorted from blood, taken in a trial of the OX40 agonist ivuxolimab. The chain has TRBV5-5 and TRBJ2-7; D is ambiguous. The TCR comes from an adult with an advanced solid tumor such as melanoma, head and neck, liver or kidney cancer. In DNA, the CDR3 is TGTGCCAGCAGCTTGGGGGCTGCCCAAGGCTACGAGCAGTACTTC. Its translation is CASSLGAAQGYEQYF.